The 9 T cell receptor beta chains given below trace back to one sample, sequenced in a study of blood T cell repertoires in COVID-19. Here immunoSEQ multiplex PCR was the method, and the copy in TCRdb shows in-frame clones only, minus some. Of about 170,000 clones listed, around 82% are singletons. Sequenced material: peripheral blood. The receptors stem from an older woman who had recovered from COVID-19.

V and J are TRBV30 and TRBJ1-1; D possibly corresponds to TRBD1 (5 bases). The CDR3 contains 12 residues. CDR1 GTSNPN and CDR2 SVGIG come from the germline V gene (reference sequence). Trimming removed 1 base from V and 6 bases from J, with 9 bases in between. Written as DNA, the CDR3 is TGTGCCTGGAGTGGGGGGGTCCCTGAAGCTTTCTTT. Translation gives CAWSGGVPEAFF.

This clone has more than one count but fewer than ten. The CDR3 loop reads CATSDNGGAQHF. The CDR3 DNA reads TGTGCCACCAGTGATAATGGAGGAGCCCAGCATTTT. The gene calls are TRBV24-1 and TRBJ1-5; no definite D call. This CDR3 has 12 amino acids. V was cut by 3 bases and J by 11 bases, with 10 bases left in between. Looked up from germline, CDR1 is KGHDR and CDR2 is SFDVKD.

The V call is TRBV5-4, the J call TRBJ1-3; 9 positions match TRBD1. The CDR3 is 15 amino acids. Germline values: CDR1 SGHNT, CDR2 YYREEE (reference sequence). V dropped 4 bases and J dropped 6; count of bases not matched to a gene: 8. The CDR3, as DNA: TGTGCCAGCAGCCGACAGGGGGGGGTGGCAAACACCATATATTTT. As protein: CASSRQGGVANTIYF.

This clone was detected only a few times. This sequence joins TRBV25-1 and TRBJ2-7; 7 bases match TRBD2. The CDR3 sequence is 14 residues long. J was trimmed by 0 bases and V by 7 bases; bases with no gene match: 6. Per germline, CDR1 MGHDK and CDR2 SYGVNS. CDR3 in amino acids: CASTPRGTSYEQYF. As DNA, the CDR3 is TGTGCCAGCACTCCGCGGGGGACCTCCTACGAGCAGTACTTC.

Comments on this clone: The junction and the germline gene differ at one end; a read error may be behind it. Other DNA sequences from this sample encode an identical CDR3 as well. This chain links TRBV5-4 with TRBJ2-2; D may be TRBD1 (6 bases). CDR1 and CDR2 (germline): SGHNT, YYREEE (reference sequence). CDR3 length equals 15 residues. The CDR3: CASSLVVRGSGELFF. The DNA for the CDR3 is TGTGCCAGTAGCTTGGTGGTTAGGGGGTCCGGGGAGCTGTTTTTT.

The gene calls are TRBV10-1 and TRBJ2-7; no reliable D call. The germline gives CDR1 WNHNN, CDR2 SYGVQD (reference sequence). V was cut by 8 bases and J by 7 bases, with 15 bases left in between. The length of the CDR3 is 12 residues. The CDR3 nucleotides read TGCGCCAGCGGCCCGGGTTTGAGGGAGCAGTACTTC. Protein: CASGPGLREQYF.

The count of this clone is one. The V gene is TRBV15, the J gene TRBJ1-6; 7 bases line up with TRBD1. The ends lost 5 bases at V and 14 bases at J; junction bases unmatched: 9. Germline assignment: CDR1 LNHNV and CDR2 YYDKDF (reference sequence). CDR3 length equals 13 residues. Written as DNA, the CDR3 is TGTGCCACCAGCGGACAGGACGGTGCGGCCCTCCACTTT. Protein product: CATSGQDGAALHF.

The chain uses TRBV12-5 and TRBJ2-5, with D possibly TRBD2 on 5 matching bases. The CDR3 length is 15 residues. V gave up 6 bases and J gave up 1 base, with 15 bases separating them. Germline V lookup: CDR1 LGHNT, CDR2 FRNRAP. CDR3 nucleotides: TGTGCTAGTGGGCTCAGGTCGGGGAGCCAAGAGACCCAGTACTTC. It codes for CASGLRSGSQETQYF.

The genes are TRBV25-1 and TRBJ1-2; TRBD1 might be the D (5 bases). Looked up from germline, CDR1 is MGHDK and CDR2 is SYGVNS. This CDR3 has 15 amino acids. Trimming left V 5 bases short and J 4 bases short, with 17 bases between. The CDR3 nucleotides are TGTGCCAGCAGTCAGCCAGGGCCCCTCGGCTATGGCTACACCTTC. It codes for CASSQPGPLGYGYTF.